A single sample gave rise to the 4 T cell receptor beta chains below, sequenced in a study of blood T cell repertoires in COVID-19. The method was immunoSEQ multiplex PCR; TCRdb's version includes in-frame clones alone and lacks a portion of them. The sample yields fewer than 450,000 clones, over 80% seen once. Source material: peripheral blood. The source is a woman in her forties or fifties with COVID-19, enrolled during active disease.

This chain joins TRBV24-1 and TRBJ1-2; D remains unclear. V was pared by 2 bases and J by 6 bases, with 9 bases between. CDR1 and CDR2 from the germline V gene are KGHDR and SFDVKD. The CDR3 runs to 13 residues. CDR3 nucleotide sequence: TGTGCCACCAGTGATTATAGGAGTGATGGCTACACCTTC. The encoded protein is CATSDYRSDGYTF.

The rearrangement links TRBV6-6 to TRBJ2-1, with D possibly matching TRBD2 (6 bases). The CDR3 is made up of 17 amino acids. The germline gives CDR1 MNHNY, CDR2 SVGAGI (reference sequence). V lost 5 bases and J lost 1, with 18 bases in between. CDR3 bases: TGTGCCAGCAGTCCCGGCGGGACCTACTGGTCCTACAATGAGCAGTTCTTC. Translating gives CASSPGGTYWSYNEQFF.

V is TRBV7-2 and J is TRBJ2-1; 7 bases are a match to TRBD2. This CDR3 is 15 amino acids long. After removal of 2 bases from V and 5 bases from J, the junction contained 6 bases not matched to a gene. Germline CDR1 and CDR2: SGHTA and FQGNSA. DNA of the CDR3: TGTGCCAGCAGCTTAAGGGACTACCAAAACAATGAGCAGTTCTTC. This sequence encodes CASSLRDYQNNEQFF.

CDR3 DNA: TGCGCCAGCAGCTCAGCCTACAGGGATTTCTCTGGGGCCAACGTCCTGACTTTC. It yields the protein CASSSAYRDFSGANVLTF. The chain joins TRBV5-1 to TRBJ2-6, with a possible D match to TRBD1 (6 bases). This CDR3 has 18 amino acids. Germline V gene lookup returns CDR1 SGHRS and CDR2 YFSETQ. Trimming shortened V by 3 bases and J by 0 bases, and 16 bases separated the two germline ends.